This T cell receptor (beta chain) was recorded in a study of shared clonotypes between healthy human individuals (dated by TCRdb to about 2020). Notes on the research overall: Three men and two women, aged 18 to 49 years, made up the cohort. For each donor, three plates each were used for CD4 naive and CD4 memory, two plates were used for CD8 naive, and one plate was used for CD8 memory. Blood TCR repertoires of about five healthy adults were deeply sequenced to estimate repertoire size and the extent of clonotype sharing between individuals. Libraries were prepared and TCR repertoires were sequenced by different laboratories using diverse techniques, in order to increase sequencing depth and limit assay-specific biases. Between about 0.8 and 9 billion PBMCs per donor were obtained by leukapheresis.

The research as a whole found: Sampling was limited to blood, and TCR repertoires in tissue likely differ from TCR repertoires in blood. Sharing across several donors was observed for roughly 5% of naive CD4, 3.5% of naive CD8, 2% to 2.5% of memory CD4, and around 0.4% of memory CD8 clonotypes. Rarefaction of sorted-subset datasets indicated incomplete sequencing despite the large sequencing depth. The small number of donors limited the genetic and exposure-history diversity represented. Naive subsets generally had larger estimated clonotype richness than memory subsets. Higher generation probabilities were observed for clonotypes shared by all four sorted-subset donors than for non-shared clonotypes. Based on pairwise subsampling, the degree of clonotype sharing among donors was expected to be affected by sequencing depth.

CD8 naive samples were obtained by positive selection for CCR7 among CD45RO-negative cells, yielding a CD45RA+CCR7+ population from which TemRA cells were excluded. The donors were healthy, HIV-negative adults with no recently reported acute infections or vaccinations. Only Caucasian adults living in Nashville, Tennessee, USA were represented among the donors. Blood was obtained by leukapheresis, after which PBMCs were separated by Ficoll-Histopaque density gradient centrifugation and cryopreserved in liquid nitrogen vapor phase. Purity and quantity of every magnetically sorted T cell population were checked by analytical flow cytometry. From each sorted fraction, genomic DNA was isolated and quantified by UV absorbance on a Nanodrop 2000c. Concerning this clone: It lacks a known antigen. Base quality data are lacking; no much larger clone is found one base away.

Using the deep immunoSEQ assay, multiplex PCR amplified TCR CDR3 regions from genomic DNA. For each cell subset, the extracted genomic DNA was distributed evenly across all wells of several immunoSEQ 96-well plates, and each plate served as one replicate. For sorted subsets, roughly 200 ng of genomic DNA, equivalent to around 31,000 T cell genomes, went into each replicate PCR. Purified libraries were measured with a Qubit 3.0 fluorometer, size-checked on a Bioanalyzer 2100, and measured again with the KAPA Library Quantification kit. Every immunoSEQ 96-well plate was sequenced on a dedicated single-read 150-cycle Illumina NextSeq 550 flow cell. On the study's bioinformatics: Because only junctional sequences without quality scores were contained in the immunoSEQ output, filtering matching that applied to full-length reads could not be performed. To assign V/J genes and CDR3, sequences were annotated against IMGT germline references using PyIR, a Python wrapper for IgBLAST v1.9. Reads were filtered out if the reads had weak V/J assignments (E-value above 1e-6), no CDR3, stop codons, out-of-frame junctions, or ambiguous translated residues. V3J clonotypes were defined by identical inferred V gene, J gene, and CDR3 amino acid sequence. Percentage overlap between repertoires was computed as shared unique clonotypes divided by the size of the smaller repertoire. Repertoire richness was assessed with RTK rarefaction, the Chao1 estimator, and Recon v2.1 estimates of unobserved clonotypes. OLGA was used to compute generation probabilities for all TCRbeta clonotypes that the gDNA method yielded from a handful of donors. TCRdb took this table from immuneACCESS and kept in-frame rearrangements with V and J called. Such tables lack part of the clones; where checked against another copy, unresolved V genes explain under half of the gap, and the rest is unexplained. That table is the source of V, J and clone size, and D and trimming were worked out from the DNA. Present in this sample are around 2.1 million clones, about 93% of which were seen just once. The ten largest clones take up over 1.5% of the sample.

The sequencing sample was made of naive CD8+ T cells from PBMCs. The sample's cell subset or site label is to be understood as: CD45RA+CCR7+. The receptor comes from a man between 18 and 35 years old in good health. Some clones in this sample may be carry-over from other donors' samples.

The CDR3 loop reads CASGDSNSNQPQHF. The nucleotides are TGTGCCAGCGGGGACAGTAATAGCAATCAGCCCCAGCATTTT. The chain uses TRBV9 and TRBJ1-5; TRBD1 aligns with 7 central bases. The germline V gene encodes CDR1 SGDLS and CDR2 YYNGEE. The junction shows trimming of 7 bases on V and 0 bases on J, and the gene matches do not reach 4 bases of it. Counted from cysteine to phenylalanine, this CDR3 has 14 amino acids. The CDR3 DNA has 42 bases and is translated from base 1.